These T cell receptor beta chains were read from a single sample in a study of blood T cell repertoires in COVID-19. Assay: immunoSEQ multiplex PCR; the TCRdb copy retains only in-frame clones and omits some. This sample has under 150,000 clones; about 85% occur once, and the top ten carry 4.3%. Sequencing was performed on peripheral blood. These receptors were taken from a human donor in a cohort sampled during active COVID-19. CDR3s include the opening cysteine and the closing phenylalanine or tryptophan. D genes are given only for firm matches. Some rows mark clone size as missing; the rest say once, few, many or name a class of expanded clone.

D gene: TRBD1; V gene: TRBV30; J gene: TRBJ1-2; CDR3 length: 12; clone size: .; CDR3 protein: CAWGTGPYGYTF; CDR3 DNA: TGTGCCTGGGGGACAGGGCCTTATGGCTACACCTTC
D gene: .; V gene: TRBV14; J gene: TRBJ2-5; CDR3 length: 14; clone size: .; CDR3 protein: CASSPPGGFETQYF; CDR3 DNA: TGTGCCAGCAGCCCCCCCGGAGGGTTCGAGACCCAGTACTTC
D gene: TRBD1; V gene: TRBV6-5; J gene: TRBJ1-4; CDR3 length: 15; clone size: .; CDR3 protein: CASSSGGRANEKLFF; CDR3 DNA: TGTGCCAGCAGTTCAGGGGGCAGGGCTAATGAAAAACTGTTTTTT
D gene: TRBD2; V gene: TRBV30; J gene: TRBJ2-5; CDR3 length: 12; clone size: once; CDR3 protein: CAWRGGAWAQYF; CDR3 DNA: TGTGCCTGGAGGGGAGGGGCGTGGGCCCAGTACTTC
D gene: TRBD2; V gene: TRBV27; J gene: TRBJ2-1; CDR3 length: 16; clone size: .; CDR3 protein: CASPAPQLAGGNEQFF; CDR3 DNA: TGTGCCAGCCCAGCCCCGCAACTAGCGGGGGGCAATGAGCAGTTCTTC
D gene: .; V gene: TRBV19; J gene: TRBJ2-7; CDR3 length: 14; clone size: .; CDR3 protein: CASSMQGGAFEQYF; CDR3 DNA: TGTGCCAGTAGTATGCAGGGTGGGGCCTTCGAGCAGTACTTC
D gene: TRBD2; V gene: TRBV5-1; J gene: TRBJ2-3; CDR3 length: 19; clone size: .; CDR3 protein: CASSSIPSGTSGSTDTQYF; CDR3 DNA: TGCGCCAGCAGTTCAATACCGTCCGGGACTAGCGGGAGCACAGATACGCAGTATTTT
D gene: .; V gene: TRBV5-1; J gene: TRBJ1-2; CDR3 length: 15; clone size: few; CDR3 protein: CASSLEAGRDRGYTF; CDR3 DNA: TGCGCCAGCAGCTTGGAGGCAGGGCGGGACCGGGGCTACACCTTC
D gene: .; V gene: TRBV5-4; J gene: TRBJ2-1; CDR3 length: 15; clone size: .; CDR3 protein: CASSLVLGGHNEQFF; CDR3 DNA: TGTGCCAGCAGCTTGGTTCTCGGGGGGCACAATGAGCAGTTCTTC
D gene: .; V gene: TRBV15; J gene: TRBJ1-2; CDR3 length: 12; clone size: medium-sized; CDR3 protein: CATSRTTAGYTF; CDR3 DNA: TGTGCCACCAGCAGGACGACAGCAGGCTACACCTTC
D gene: .; V gene: TRBV13; J gene: TRBJ1-4; CDR3 length: 11; clone size: .; CDR3 protein: CASSLNEKLFF; CDR3 DNA: TGTGCCAGCAGCCTAAACGAAAAACTGTTTTTT
D gene: .; V gene: TRBV7-3; J gene: TRBJ2-2; CDR3 length: 12; clone size: .; CDR3 protein: CASRRDTGELFF; CDR3 DNA: TGTGCCAGCAGACGGGACACCGGGGAGCTGTTTTTT
D gene: .; V gene: TRBV5-4; J gene: TRBJ2-2; CDR3 length: 14; clone size: .; CDR3 protein: CASSLGQYTGELFF; CDR3 DNA: TGTGCCAGCAGCTTGGGACAGTACACCGGGGAGCTGTTTTTT
D gene: .; V gene: TRBV6-5; J gene: TRBJ1-2; CDR3 length: 12; clone size: .; CDR3 protein: CASSTGGYGYTF; CDR3 DNA: TGTGCCAGCAGTACGGGGGGCTATGGCTACACCTTC
D gene: TRBD2; V gene: TRBV27; J gene: TRBJ2-5; CDR3 length: 15; clone size: .; CDR3 protein: CASTEAGGPEETQYF; CDR3 DNA: TGTGCCAGCACCGAAGCGGGGGGGCCAGAGGAGACCCAGTACTTC
D gene: TRBD1; V gene: TRBV30; J gene: TRBJ1-2; CDR3 length: 15; clone size: .; CDR3 protein: CAWRRDRGIAYGYTF; CDR3 DNA: TGTGCCTGGAGGAGGGACAGGGGAATAGCCTATGGCTACACCTTC
D gene: TRBD2; V gene: TRBV7-2; J gene: TRBJ2-1; CDR3 length: 15; clone size: .; CDR3 protein: CASSLLAGEPWQQFF; CDR3 DNA: TGTGCCAGCAGCTTATTAGCGGGGGAACCGTGGCAGCAGTTCTTC
D gene: .; V gene: TRBV21-1; J gene: TRBJ1-1; CDR3 length: 14; clone size: .; CDR3 protein: CASSNVQGKSEAFF; CDR3 DNA: TGTGCCAGCAGCAATGTACAGGGAAAGTCTGAAGCTTTCTTT
D gene: .; V gene: TRBV24-1; J gene: TRBJ1-6; CDR3 length: 13; clone size: once; CDR3 protein: CATSFPRGSPLHF; CDR3 DNA: TGTGCCACCAGTTTCCCAAGGGGTTCACCCCTCCACTTT
D gene: TRBD2; V gene: TRBV5-1; J gene: TRBJ2-1; CDR3 length: 15; clone size: few; CDR3 protein: CASSLESGGYNEQFF; CDR3 DNA: TGCGCCAGCAGCTTGGAGAGCGGGGGGTACAATGAGCAGTTCTTC
D gene: .; V gene: TRBV24-1; J gene: TRBJ2-2; CDR3 length: 13; clone size: once; CDR3 protein: CATRGGSTGELFF; CDR3 DNA: TGTGCCACGAGGGGGGGATCCACCGGGGAGCTGTTTTTT
D gene: TRBD2; V gene: TRBV3-1/TRBV3-2; J gene: TRBJ2-3; CDR3 length: 16; clone size: .; CDR3 protein: CASSRGTSGGTDTQYF; CDR3 DNA: TGTGCCAGCAGCCGTGGGACTAGCGGGGGCACAGATACGCAGTATTTT
D gene: .; V gene: TRBV30; J gene: TRBJ2-2; CDR3 length: 13; clone size: .; CDR3 protein: CAWSVRVGGELFF; CDR3 DNA: TGTGCCTGGAGTGTACGGGTGGGCGGGGAGCTGTTTTTT
D gene: TRBD2; V gene: TRBV5-1; J gene: TRBJ2-5; CDR3 length: 15; clone size: .; CDR3 protein: CASSYGLAGQETQYF; CDR3 DNA: TGCGCCAGCAGCTACGGACTAGCGGGGCAAGAGACCCAGTACTTC
D gene: TRBD1; V gene: TRBV6-4; J gene: TRBJ2-1; CDR3 length: 13; clone size: .; CDR3 protein: CASSADRGSRQFF; CDR3 DNA: TGTGCCAGCAGTGCCGACAGGGGGTCGAGGCAGTTCTTC
D gene: .; V gene: TRBV10-3; J gene: TRBJ2-2; CDR3 length: 14; clone size: .; CDR3 protein: CAIRPDGETGELFF; CDR3 DNA: TGTGCCATCAGACCGGACGGGGAAACCGGGGAGCTGTTTTTT
D gene: .; V gene: TRBV30; J gene: TRBJ1-1; CDR3 length: 15; clone size: .; CDR3 protein: CAWSVRVGMNTEAFF; CDR3 DNA: TGTGCCTGGAGTGTACGGGTCGGTATGAACACTGAAGCTTTCTTT
D gene: .; V gene: TRBV10-3; J gene: TRBJ1-1; CDR3 length: 12; clone size: .; CDR3 protein: CAISESKSSAFF; CDR3 DNA: TGTGCCATCAGTGAGTCAAAAAGCTCAGCTTTCTTT
D gene: .; V gene: TRBV7-2; J gene: TRBJ2-5; CDR3 length: 14; clone size: .; CDR3 protein: CASSLTGLEETQYF; CDR3 DNA: TGTGCCAGCAGCTTAACAGGGCTGGAAGAGACCCAGTACTTC
D gene: TRBD2; V gene: TRBV5-1; J gene: TRBJ2-7; CDR3 length: 15; clone size: .; CDR3 protein: CASSPRSGGGYEQYF; CDR3 DNA: TGCGCCAGCAGCCCGAGGAGCGGGGGGGGCTACGAGCAGTACTTC
D gene: .; V gene: TRBV19; J gene: TRBJ1-4; CDR3 length: 17; clone size: .; CDR3 protein: CASSIGGKSFSNEKLFF; CDR3 DNA: TGTGCCAGTAGTATAGGCGGAAAGTCCTTCTCTAATGAAAAACTGTTTTTT
D gene: TRBD1; V gene: TRBV5-5; J gene: TRBJ1-6; CDR3 length: 14; clone size: .; CDR3 protein: CASNLGQNNSPLHF; CDR3 DNA: TGTGCCAGCAACTTGGGACAGAATAATTCACCCCTCCACTTT
D gene: .; V gene: TRBV15; J gene: TRBJ1-2; CDR3 length: 14; clone size: once; CDR3 protein: CATSSSGSLYGYTF; CDR3 DNA: TGTGCCACCAGCAGTTCGGGATCCCTCTATGGCTACACCTTC
D gene: .; V gene: TRBV28; J gene: TRBJ2-6; CDR3 length: 17; clone size: .; CDR3 protein: CASSPQGAVTGANVLTF; CDR3 DNA: TGTGCCAGCAGTCCACAGGGAGCGGTAACTGGGGCCAACGTCCTGACTTTC
D gene: TRBD1; V gene: TRBV19; J gene: TRBJ1-2; CDR3 length: 16; clone size: .; CDR3 protein: CASSIVLQGERYGYTF; CDR3 DNA: TGTGCCAGTAGTATAGTTCTCCAGGGGGAGCGCTATGGCTACACCTTC
D gene: .; V gene: TRBV11-2; J gene: TRBJ1-1; CDR3 length: 14; clone size: .; CDR3 protein: CASSLAQGPTEAFF; CDR3 DNA: TGTGCCAGCAGCTTAGCCCAGGGGCCCACTGAAGCTTTCTTT
D gene: .; V gene: TRBV5-6; J gene: TRBJ2-7; CDR3 length: 15; clone size: once; CDR3 protein: CASSFSGTPGWEQYF; CDR3 DNA: TGTGCCAGCAGCTTCTCGGGAACCCCTGGCTGGGAGCAGTACTTC
D gene: .; V gene: TRBV9; J gene: TRBJ1-1; CDR3 length: 16; clone size: .; CDR3 protein: CASSGETGAMNTEAFF; CDR3 DNA: TGTGCCAGCAGCGGAGAGACAGGCGCTATGAACACTGAAGCTTTCTTT
D gene: TRBD2; V gene: TRBV11-2; J gene: TRBJ2-5; CDR3 length: 17; clone size: .; CDR3 protein: CASSLLPSGGKWETQYF; CDR3 DNA: TGTGCCAGCAGCTTGCTCCCTAGCGGGGGGAAGTGGGAGACCCAGTACTTC
D gene: .; V gene: TRBV3-1/TRBV3-2; J gene: TRBJ2-5; CDR3 length: 15; clone size: .; CDR3 protein: CASSQDPVSLETQYF; CDR3 DNA: TGTGCCAGCAGCCAAGATCCGGTGTCCTTGGAGACCCAGTACTTC
D gene: TRBD2; V gene: TRBV5-4; J gene: TRBJ2-5; CDR3 length: 17; clone size: .; CDR3 protein: CASSLGGLAGRQETQYF; CDR3 DNA: TGTGCCAGCAGCTTGGGGGGTCTAGCGGGGAGACAAGAGACCCAGTACTTC
D gene: .; V gene: TRBV2; J gene: TRBJ2-3; CDR3 length: 15; clone size: .; CDR3 protein: CASRTGQGDTDTQYF; CDR3 DNA: TGTGCCAGCAGAACGGGACAAGGGGACACAGATACGCAGTATTTT
D gene: .; V gene: TRBV29-1; J gene: TRBJ1-1; CDR3 length: 13; clone size: .; CDR3 protein: CSLGGRGNTEAFF; CDR3 DNA: TGCAGCCTGGGGGGTAGGGGGAACACTGAAGCTTTCTTT
D gene: .; V gene: TRBV3-1/TRBV3-2; J gene: TRBJ1-6; CDR3 length: 17; clone size: few; CDR3 protein: CASSQDLISSYNSPLHF; CDR3 DNA: TGTGCCAGCAGCCAAGATCTTATCAGCTCCTATAATTCACCCCTCCACTTT
D gene: .; V gene: TRBV15; J gene: TRBJ2-3; CDR3 length: 12; clone size: .; CDR3 protein: CATSSAADTQYF; CDR3 DNA: TGTGCCACCAGCAGCGCGGCAGATACGCAGTATTTT
D gene: TRBD1; V gene: TRBV19; J gene: TRBJ1-4; CDR3 length: 16; clone size: few; CDR3 protein: CASSAGQGAFNEKLFF; CDR3 DNA: TGTGCCAGTAGTGCAGGACAGGGGGCTTTTAATGAAAAACTGTTTTTT